This TCR beta chain was identified in a study of blood T cell repertoires in COVID-19. This clone occurred once. V lost 0 bases and J lost 7, with 16 bases in between. There are 15 residues in the CDR3. The V gene's germline CDR1 is SGHNT and CDR2 YYREEE (reference sequence). TCRdb's table, derived via immunoSEQ multiplex PCR, lists solely in-frame clones and lacks some. The data show about 500,000 clones, 85% to 90% seen once. This TCR came from a man between 18 and 35 years old with COVID-19, enrolled during active disease. The sequenced sample was peripheral blood. This chain links TRBV5-4 with TRBJ1-1, with unresolved D. Here the CDR3 reads CASSLVGTSALEAFF. CDR3 sequence (DNA): TGTGCCAGCAGCTTGGTGGGCACCTCTGCCCTTGAAGCTTTCTTT.